This T cell receptor beta chain was documented in a study of blood T cell repertoires in COVID-19. Each participant's cohort was designated according to participant-reported clinical history. The CDR3 spans 13 residues. The germline V and J ends were trimmed by 6 bases and 7 bases, with 15 bases remaining between them. Germline CDR1 MRHNA, CDR2 SNTAGT. Original handling: Estimated nucleated cell counts came from reference gene primer amplification. TCRdb keeps only in-frame clones here, not all; method: immunoSEQ multiplex PCR. V and J calls and clone size are given by that table; D and trimming were obtained from the DNA. The data hold some 97,000 clones, with approximately 86% observed a single time.

The receptor's source is a woman in her forties or fifties who had recovered from COVID-19. The sequenced sample consisted of PBMCs or T cells enriched from blood (not recorded which). This rearrangement joins TRBV6-4 to TRBJ1-2; weak D call: TRBD1 (6 bases). The CDR3 coding sequence is TGTGCCAGCAGACCCGAAAGGGGGGGTGGCTACACCTTC. This translates into CASRPERGGGYTF.